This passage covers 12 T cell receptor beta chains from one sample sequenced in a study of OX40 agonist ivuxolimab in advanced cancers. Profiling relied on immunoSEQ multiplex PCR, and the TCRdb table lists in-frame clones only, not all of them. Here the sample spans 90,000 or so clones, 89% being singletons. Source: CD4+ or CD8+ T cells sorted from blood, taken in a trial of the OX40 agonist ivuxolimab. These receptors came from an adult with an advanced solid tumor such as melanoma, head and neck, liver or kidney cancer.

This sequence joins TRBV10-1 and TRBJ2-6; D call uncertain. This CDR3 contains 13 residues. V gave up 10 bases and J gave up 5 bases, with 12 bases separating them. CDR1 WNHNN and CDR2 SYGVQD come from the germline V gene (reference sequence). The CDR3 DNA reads TGCGCCATCGCACAAAGTCGGGCCAACGTCCTGACTTTC. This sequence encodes CAIAQSRANVLTF.

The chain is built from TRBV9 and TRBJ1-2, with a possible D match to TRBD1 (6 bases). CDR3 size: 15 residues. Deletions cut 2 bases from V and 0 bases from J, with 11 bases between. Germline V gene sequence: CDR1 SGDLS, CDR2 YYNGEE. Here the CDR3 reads CASSVSWTANYGYTF. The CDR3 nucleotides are TGTGCCAGCAGCGTCTCTTGGACAGCTAACTATGGCTACACCTTC.

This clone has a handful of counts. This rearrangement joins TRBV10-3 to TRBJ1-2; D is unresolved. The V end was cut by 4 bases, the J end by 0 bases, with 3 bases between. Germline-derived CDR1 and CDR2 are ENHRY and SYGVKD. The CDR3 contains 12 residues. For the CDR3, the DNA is TGTGCCATCAGTGCCCCTAACTATGGCTACACCTTC. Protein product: CAISAPNYGYTF.

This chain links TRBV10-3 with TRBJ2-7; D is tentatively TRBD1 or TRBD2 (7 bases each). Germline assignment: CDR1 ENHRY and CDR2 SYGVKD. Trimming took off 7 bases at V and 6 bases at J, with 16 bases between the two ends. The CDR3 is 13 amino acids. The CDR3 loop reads CAITSGTEVEQYF. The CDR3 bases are TGTGCCATCACCAGCGGGACAGAAGTCGAGCAGTACTTC.

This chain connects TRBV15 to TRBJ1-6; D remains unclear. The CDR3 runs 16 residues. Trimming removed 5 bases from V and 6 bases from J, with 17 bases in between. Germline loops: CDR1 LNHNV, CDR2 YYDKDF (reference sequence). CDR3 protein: CATSSSLFRPNSPLHF. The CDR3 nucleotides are TGTGCCACCAGCTCATCACTATTCCGGCCTAATTCACCCCTCCACTTT.

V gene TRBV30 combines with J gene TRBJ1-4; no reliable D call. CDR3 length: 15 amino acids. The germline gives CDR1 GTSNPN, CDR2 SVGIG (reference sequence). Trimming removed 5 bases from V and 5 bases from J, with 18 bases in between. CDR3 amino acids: CAWAEPQGINEKLFF. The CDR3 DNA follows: TGTGCCTGGGCCGAACCACAAGGCATCAATGAAAAACTGTTTTTT.

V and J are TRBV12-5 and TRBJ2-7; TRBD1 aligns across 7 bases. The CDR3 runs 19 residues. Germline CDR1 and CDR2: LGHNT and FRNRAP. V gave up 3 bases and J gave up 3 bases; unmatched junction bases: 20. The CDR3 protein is CASGFIRDRELFPYYEQYF. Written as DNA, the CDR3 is TGTGCTAGTGGTTTTATACGCGACAGGGAGCTTTTCCCATACTACGAGCAGTACTTC.

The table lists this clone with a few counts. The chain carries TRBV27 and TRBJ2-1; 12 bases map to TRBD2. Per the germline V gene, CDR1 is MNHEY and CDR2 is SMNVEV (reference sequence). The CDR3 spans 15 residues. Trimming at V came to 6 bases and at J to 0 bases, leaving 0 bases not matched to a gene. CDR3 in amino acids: CASRGLAGSYNEQFF. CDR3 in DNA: TGTGCCAGCAGGGGACTAGCGGGCTCCTACAATGAGCAGTTCTTC.

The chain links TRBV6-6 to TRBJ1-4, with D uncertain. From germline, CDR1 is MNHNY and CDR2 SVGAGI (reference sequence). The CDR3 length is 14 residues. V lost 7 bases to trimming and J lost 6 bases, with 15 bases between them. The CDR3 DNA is TGTGCCAGCATTCCGGGCACCCGACATGAAAAACTGTTTTTT. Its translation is CASIPGTRHEKLFF.

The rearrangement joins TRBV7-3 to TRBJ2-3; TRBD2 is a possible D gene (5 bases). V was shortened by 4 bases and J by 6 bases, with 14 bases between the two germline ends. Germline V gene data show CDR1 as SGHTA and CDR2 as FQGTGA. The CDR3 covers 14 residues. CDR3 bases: TGTGCCAGCAGCTCCCCGACTAATTCCGATACGCAGTATTTT. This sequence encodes CASSSPTNSDTQYF.

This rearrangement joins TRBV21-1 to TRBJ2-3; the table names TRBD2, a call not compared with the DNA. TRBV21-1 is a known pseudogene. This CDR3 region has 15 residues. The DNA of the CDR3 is TGTGCCAGCAGCAATAGTCCAGCGGTCACAGATACGCAGTATTTT. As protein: CASSNSPAVTDTQYF.

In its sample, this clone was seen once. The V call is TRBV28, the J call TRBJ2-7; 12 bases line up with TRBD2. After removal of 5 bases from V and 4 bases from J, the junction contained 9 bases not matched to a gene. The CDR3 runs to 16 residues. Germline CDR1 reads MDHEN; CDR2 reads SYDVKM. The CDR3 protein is CASSPIGLAGGYEQYF. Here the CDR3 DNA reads TGTGCCAGCAGTCCTATCGGGCTAGCGGGAGGGTACGAGCAGTACTTC.